Included here is one T cell receptor (beta chain) sequence, with context. The CDR3 is made up of 13 amino acids. The V gene lost 2 bases and the J gene lost 7 bases, with 12 bases spanning the gap. The V gene's germline CDR1 is SGHRS and CDR2 YFSETQ. This entry is derived from a study of blood T cells in healthy people across ages. It was with a sample-barcoded 5' primer and a J-beta primer mix that a second PCR of about 6 to 12 cycles was run. CDR3-containing paired-end reads numbering at least 2.5 million came from each sample. Each CDR3 protein is one row after TCRdb ran MiXCR on the 5' RACE reads. This table has about 1,800,000 distinct CDR3 sequences, 28% appearing once.

The rearrangement links TRBV5-1 to TRBJ1-1; D remains unclear. Source material: blood. This clonotype was obtained from a woman aged 25 to 39 in good health. The CDR3 loop is CASSLGGPDEAFF. In DNA, the CDR3 is TGCGCCAGCAGCTTAGGAGGTCCGGATGAAGCTTTCTTT.